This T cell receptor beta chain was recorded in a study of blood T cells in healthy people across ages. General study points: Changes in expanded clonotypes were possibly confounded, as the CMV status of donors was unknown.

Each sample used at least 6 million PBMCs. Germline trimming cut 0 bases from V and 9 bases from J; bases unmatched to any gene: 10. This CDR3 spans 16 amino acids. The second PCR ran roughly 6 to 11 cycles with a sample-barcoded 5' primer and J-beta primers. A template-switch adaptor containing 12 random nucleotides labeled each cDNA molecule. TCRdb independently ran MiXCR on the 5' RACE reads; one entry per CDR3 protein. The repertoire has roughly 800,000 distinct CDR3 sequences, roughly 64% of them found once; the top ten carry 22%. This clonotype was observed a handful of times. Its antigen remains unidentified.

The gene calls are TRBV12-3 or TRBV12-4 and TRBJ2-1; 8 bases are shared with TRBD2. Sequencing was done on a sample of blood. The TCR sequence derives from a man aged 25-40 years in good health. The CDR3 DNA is TGTGCCAGCAGTTTAGCGCTGGGACTAGGTTCGGGTGAGCAGTTCTTC. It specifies CASSLALGLGSGEQFF.